The clone carrying this T cell receptor (beta chain) has more than one count but fewer than ten. The sample is drawn from a study of cytotoxic CD8 clonotypes in ibrutinib-treated CLL. For the study at large: Sequenced samples delivered averages of some 260,000 productive templates and about 90,000 productive rearrangements.

Data came from immunoSEQ multiplex PCR; TCRdb stores just in-frame clones and leaves some out. This table has under 300,000 clones, 60% to 80% appearing once. V was shortened by 0 bases and J by 5 bases, with 11 bases between the two germline ends. The CDR3 has 15 amino acids. CDR1 and CDR2 (germline): WSHSY, SAAADI. V is TRBV10-2 and J is TRBJ2-1; D is ambiguous. The specimen was PBMCs, collected at disease progression, from a patient treated with ibrutinib. The receptor's source is a human donor with chronic lymphocytic leukemia. The CDR3 sequence is CASSESYRLHNEQFF. CDR3 DNA sequence: TGCGCCAGCAGTGAGTCTTATCGTTTGCACAATGAGCAGTTCTTC.